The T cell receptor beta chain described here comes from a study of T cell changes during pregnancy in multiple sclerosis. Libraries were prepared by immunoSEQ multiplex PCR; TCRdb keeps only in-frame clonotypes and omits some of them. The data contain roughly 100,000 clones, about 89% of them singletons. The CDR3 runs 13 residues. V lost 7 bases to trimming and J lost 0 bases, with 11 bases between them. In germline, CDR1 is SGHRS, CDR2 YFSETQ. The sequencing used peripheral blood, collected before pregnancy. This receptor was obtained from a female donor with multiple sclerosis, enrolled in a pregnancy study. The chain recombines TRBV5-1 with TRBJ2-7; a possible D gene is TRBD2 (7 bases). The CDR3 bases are TGCGCCAGCGGAGGGGGGGGCTCCTACGAGCAGTACTTC. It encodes CASGGGGSYEQYF.